Here is one T cell receptor beta chain with its context. The observed sequence ends 3 residues before the CDR3 terminus, with the missing tail filled in from the germline J gene. V trimming: 1 base; J trimming: 7 bases; junction bases outside the gene matches: 9. Germline assignment: CDR1 LNHDA and CDR2 SQIVND (reference sequence). This CDR3 has 15 residues. The record originates from a study of T cells in women clearing cervical HPV infection. Study-wide background: Case blood drawn at lesion detection; control blood after infection cleared.

Average input was approximately 1,200 ng genomic DNA for immunoSEQ TCR beta CDR3 amplification. Profiling relied on immunoSEQ multiplex PCR, and the TCRdb table lists in-frame clones only, not all of them. In all, the sample yields fewer than 30,000 clones. This TCR came from a woman aged 18 to 75 with a cervical HPV16 infection that either progressed to CIN3+ or cleared (not recorded which). Sequenced material: blood buffy coat. The chain joins TRBV19 to TRBJ1-1; 7 positions match TRBD1. Incomplete CDR3 DNA: TGTGCCAGTAGTATAGTGGGGGACAGAGGTAGTGAA. It codes for CASSIVGDRGSE. The CDR3 as a whole reads CASSIVGDRGSEAFF.